This entry lists 15 T cell receptor beta chains sequenced from one sample in a study of T cells in Graves' hyperthyroidism and ophthalmopathy. RNA transcripts were the template for amplifying TCR beta CDR3 regions. A set of HTBI primers served as the primers for a first-round RT-PCR of the TCR CDR3. TCRdb re-analysed the multiplex PCR reads in MiXCR, keeping a single row per CDR3 protein. The table records around 370,000 distinct CDR3 sequences, less than 20% of them present only once. What was sequenced was blood. All receptors derive from a man aged 18 to 30 with Graves' ophthalmopathy.

This clonotype was seen many times. V and J are TRBV2 and TRBJ2-1; 7 bases match TRBD2. Germline values: CDR1 SNHLY, CDR2 FYNNEI. The CDR3 extends over 13 amino acids. V lost 6 bases and J lost 12; bases outside the gene matches: 11. The CDR3 region has the DNA TGTGCCAGCAGCTCGGGACTAACTTTGGGGCAGTTCTTC. Protein sequence: CASSSGLTLGQFF.

In this sample, this clonotype turned up many times. The gene calls are TRBV11-2 and TRBJ2-1; TRBD1 or TRBD2 may be the D gene (5 bases each). Trimming stripped 5 bases from V and 3 bases from J, with 17 bases between. The CDR3 is 16 residues long. Germline V gene lookup returns CDR1 SGHAT and CDR2 FQNNGV. For the CDR3, the DNA is TGTGCCAGCAGCCCTACTGGGGCTGGGGGCTACAATGAGCAGTTCTTC. As protein: CASSPTGAGGYNEQFF.

This clonotype has just a few counts. V usage is TRBV9 and J usage is TRBJ2-2; D is possibly TRBD2 (7 bases). Germline loops: CDR1 SGDLS, CDR2 YYNGEE. The CDR3 is 15 residues long. V shed 4 bases and J shed 4 bases, with 14 bases lying between them. DNA of the CDR3: TGTGCCAGCAGCCTCGGGGAGGGGGGCACCGGGGAGCTGTTTTTT. Its protein product is CASSLGEGGTGELFF.

CDR3 nucleotide sequence: TGTGCCAGCAGTTTTTCCGGGACAGGGAATACCTACGAGCAGTACTTC. Protein sequence: CASSFSGTGNTYEQYF. The chain employs TRBV27 and TRBJ2-7; the match to TRBD1 covers 9 bases. The length of the CDR3 is 16 residues. The ends lost 3 bases at V and 2 bases at J; junction bases unmatched: 8. Germline CDR1 MNHEY, CDR2 SMNVEV (reference sequence).

The sample holds many counts of this clonotype. CDR3 region: CASSYTPGQLIGYTF. The CDR3, as DNA: TGTGCCAGCAGCTACACCCCGGGACAGTTGATCGGCTACACCTTC. The V call is TRBV7-2, the J call TRBJ1-2; TRBD1 matches at 7 bases. V gave up 4 bases and J gave up 8 bases; unmatched junction bases: 13. CDR3 length: 15 amino acids. Germline V lookup: CDR1 SGHTA, CDR2 FQGNSA. The full variable domain, in which reference TRBV7-2 and TRBJ1-2 provide the parts outside the CDR3, is GAGVSQSPSNKVTEKGKDVELRCDPISGHTALYWYRQSLGQGLEFLIYFQGNSAPDKSGLPSDRFSAERTGGSVSTLTIQRTQQEDSAVYLCASSYTPGQLIGYTFGSGTRLTVV.

This clonotype came up many times. At one of its ends the junction is not consistent with the germline gene, which may arise from a read error. The rearrangement joins TRBV2 to TRBJ1-2; maybe TRBD1 (5 bases). Germline values: CDR1 SNHLY, CDR2 FYNNEI. This CDR3 region has 11 residues. The CDR3 DNA follows: TGTGCCAGCAGTGATGGTGACAGAGCTTCCTTC. It codes for CASSDGDRASF. The whole variable domain, filled in from reference TRBV2 and TRBJ1-2, reads EPEVTQTPSHQVTQMGQEVILRCVPISNHLYFYWYRQILGQKVEFLVSFYNNEISEKSEIFDDQFSVERPDGSNFTLKIRSTKLEDSAMYFCASSDGDRASFGSGTRLTVV.

This clonotype was counted ten times or more. This sequence joins TRBV11-3 and TRBJ2-1; 10 bases fit TRBD2. The CDR3 is 15 amino acids. Germline trimming cut 4 bases from V and 4 bases from J; bases unmatched to any gene: 4. The germline gives CDR1 SGHNT, CDR2 YENEEA. DNA for the CDR3: TGTGCCAGCAGCTCTCAGCGGGGGGGTTACAATGAGCAGTTCTTC. Its translation: CASSSQRGGYNEQFF.

This clonotype showed up many times. The CDR3 loop is CASSPGLYTNEQFF. The CDR3 DNA reads TGTGCCAGCAGCCCGGGACTATATACAAATGAGCAGTTCTTC. The chain carries TRBV3-1 and TRBJ2-1; 7 positions match TRBD2. Germline CDR1 LGHDT, CDR2 YNNKEL (reference sequence). There are 14 residues in the CDR3. V lost 4 bases to trimming and J lost 7 bases; unmatched junction nucleotides: 7.

The chain joins TRBV19 to TRBJ1-2; the D is unclear. There are 13 residues in the CDR3. Germline CDR1 LNHDA, CDR2 SQIVND (reference sequence). V gave up 3 bases and J gave up 4 bases, with 9 bases separating them. CDR3 amino acids: CASSMQSLYGYTF. The DNA for the CDR3 is TGTGCCAGTAGTATGCAGTCCCTCTATGGCTACACCTTC.

Ten or more counts support this clonotype. This sequence joins TRBV20-1 and TRBJ2-1; TRBD2 matches at 9 bases. The V and J ends lost 2 bases and 8 bases, in that order; junction bases with no gene match: 16. The CDR3 is 17 amino acids. Per germline, CDR1 DFQATT and CDR2 SNEGSKA (reference sequence). This CDR3 reads CSARRIKSSGGLDEQFF. CDR3 coding DNA: TGCAGTGCTAGACGAATTAAGAGTAGCGGGGGACTCGATGAGCAGTTCTTC.

This clonotype was observed a few times. The chain combines TRBV6-1 with TRBJ1-2; D call uncertain. Germline V gene data show CDR1 as MNHNS and CDR2 as SASEGT. The length of the CDR3 is 11 residues. V lost 7 bases and J 11 bases, leaving 14 bases between the germline ends. The CDR3: CASTKYPKYTF. The CDR3 nucleotides read TGTGCCAGCACGAAGTACCCAAAGTACACCTTC.

This clonotype occurred many times. The chain combines TRBV27 with TRBJ2-1; D is possibly TRBD2 (6 bases). CDR1 and CDR2 (germline): MNHEY, SMNVEV (reference sequence). V was pared by 3 bases and J by 7 bases, with 10 bases between. This CDR3 spans 13 amino acids. CDR3 sequence: CASSFGGLNEQFF. CDR3 sequence (DNA): TGTGCCAGCAGTTTCGGGGGATTGAATGAGCAGTTCTTC.

The table lists this clonotype with many counts. The CDR3 nucleotides are TGTGCCACCAGCAGAGGCCAGGGGTATAAGGATGAAAAACTGTTTTTT. Its protein product is CATSRGQGYKDEKLFF. The chain couples TRBV15 to TRBJ1-4; D is perhaps TRBD1 (6 bases). The CDR3 totals 16 residues. V lost 1 base and J lost 6, with 15 bases in between. Germline CDR1 is LNHNV and CDR2 is YYDKDF (reference sequence).

The chain carries TRBV9 and TRBJ2-5; maybe TRBD1 (5 bases). The CDR3 is made up of 14 amino acids. CDR1 is SGDLS and CDR2 is YYNGEE in the germline V gene. V lost 0 bases to trimming and J lost 5 bases, with 11 bases between them. As DNA, the CDR3 is TGTGCCAGCAGCGTAGGCTCAGGGTACGAGACCCAGTACTTC. As protein: CASSVGSGYETQYF. Combining the CDR3 with reference TRBV9 and TRBJ2-5 gives the whole variable domain DSGVTQTPKHLITATGQRVTLRCSPRSGDLSVYWYQQSLDQGLQFLIQYYNGEERAKGNILERFSAQQFPDLHSELNLSSLELGDSALYFCASSVGSGYETQYFGPGTRLLVL.

This clonotype was found a few times. The chain joins TRBV7-8 to TRBJ1-5; D gene uncertain. The V gene lost 1 base and the J gene lost 5 bases, with 15 bases spanning the gap. The length of the CDR3 is 16 residues. Germline CDR1 and CDR2: SGHVS and FQNEAQ. In nucleotides, the CDR3 is TGTGCCAGCAGCTTAGAGGGTCGAAGTGTTTATCAGCCCCAGCATTTT. The encoded protein is CASSLEGRSVYQPQHF.